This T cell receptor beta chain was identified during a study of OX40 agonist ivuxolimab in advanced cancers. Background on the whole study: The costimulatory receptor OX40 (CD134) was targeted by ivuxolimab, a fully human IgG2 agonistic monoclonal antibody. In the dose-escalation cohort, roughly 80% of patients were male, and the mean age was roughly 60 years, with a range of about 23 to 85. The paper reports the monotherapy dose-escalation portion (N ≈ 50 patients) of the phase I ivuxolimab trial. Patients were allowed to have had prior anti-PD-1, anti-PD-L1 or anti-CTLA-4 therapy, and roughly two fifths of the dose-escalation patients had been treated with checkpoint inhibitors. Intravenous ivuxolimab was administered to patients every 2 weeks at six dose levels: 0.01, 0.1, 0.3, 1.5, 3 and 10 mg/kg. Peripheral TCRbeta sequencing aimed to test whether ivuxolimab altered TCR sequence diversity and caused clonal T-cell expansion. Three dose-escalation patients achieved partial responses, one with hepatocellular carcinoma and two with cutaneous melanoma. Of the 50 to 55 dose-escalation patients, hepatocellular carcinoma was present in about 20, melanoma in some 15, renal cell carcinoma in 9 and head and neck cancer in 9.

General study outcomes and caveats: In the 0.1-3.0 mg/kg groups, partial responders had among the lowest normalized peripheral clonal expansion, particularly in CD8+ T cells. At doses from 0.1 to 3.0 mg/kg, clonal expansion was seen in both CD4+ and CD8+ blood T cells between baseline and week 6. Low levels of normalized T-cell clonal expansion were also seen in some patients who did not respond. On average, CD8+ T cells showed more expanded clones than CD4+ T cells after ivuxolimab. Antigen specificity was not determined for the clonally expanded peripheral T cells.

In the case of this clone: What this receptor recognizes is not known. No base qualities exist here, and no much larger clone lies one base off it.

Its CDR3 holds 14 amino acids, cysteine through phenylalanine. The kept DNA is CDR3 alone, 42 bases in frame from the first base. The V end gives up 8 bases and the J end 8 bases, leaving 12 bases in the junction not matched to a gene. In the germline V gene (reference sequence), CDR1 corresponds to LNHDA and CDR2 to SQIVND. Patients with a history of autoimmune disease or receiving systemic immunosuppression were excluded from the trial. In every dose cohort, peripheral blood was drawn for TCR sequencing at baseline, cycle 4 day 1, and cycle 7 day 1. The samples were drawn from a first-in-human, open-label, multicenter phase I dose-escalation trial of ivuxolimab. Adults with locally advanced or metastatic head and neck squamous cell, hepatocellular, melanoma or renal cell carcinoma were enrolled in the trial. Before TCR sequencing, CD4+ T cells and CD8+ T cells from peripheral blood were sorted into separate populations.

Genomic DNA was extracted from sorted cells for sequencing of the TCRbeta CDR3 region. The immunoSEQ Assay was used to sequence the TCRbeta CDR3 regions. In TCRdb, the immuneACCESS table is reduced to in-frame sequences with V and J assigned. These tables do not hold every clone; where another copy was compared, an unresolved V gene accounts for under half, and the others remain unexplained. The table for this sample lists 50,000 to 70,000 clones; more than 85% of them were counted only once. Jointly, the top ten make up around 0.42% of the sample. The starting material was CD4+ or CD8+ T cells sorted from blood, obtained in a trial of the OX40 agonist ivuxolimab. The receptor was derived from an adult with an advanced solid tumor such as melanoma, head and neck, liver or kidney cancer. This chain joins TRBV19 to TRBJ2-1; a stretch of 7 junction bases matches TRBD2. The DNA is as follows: TGTGCCAGTTGGGGACGGGGCGGGAGCTATGAGCAGTTCTTC. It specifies CASWGRGGSYEQFF.